This TCR beta chain was captured by sequencing in a study of post-analysis software for immune sequencing data. Study-level information: Multiple sclerosis in the patients followed relapsing-remitting, secondary progressive and progressive-relapsing courses.

Notes on the study in general: Patients used several TRBV segments, including TRBV5-6, TRBV5-1 and TRBV20-1, more often than controls. Multiple sclerosis patients had significantly lower normalized Chao1 diversity than controls. When the samples were clustered directly with F measure, those that had been prepared in the same batch showed strong co-clustering.

The V gene's germline CDR1 is MNHNY and CDR2 SVGAGI (reference sequence). The CDR3 has 17 residues. V lost 1 base and J lost 2, with 16 bases in between. Concerning this clonotype: Its specificity is not known.

Incorporated into the TCR beta cDNA libraries were unique molecular identifiers, which served to reduce PCR and sequencing biases. Each batch of about 1 to 11 million T cells produced hundreds of thousands of cDNA molecules. In TCRdb, the PCR reads were re-called with MiXCR into one record per CDR3 protein. The table shows hundreds of thousands of distinct CDR3 sequences, with 25% to 30% occurring only once. Sequenced input: blood. The gene calls are TRBV6-6 and TRBJ2-3, with D possibly called TRBD1 or TRBD2 (5 bases each). The clonotype was recovered from a girl aged 10-17 years with multiple sclerosis. The CDR3 here is CASSYWDGQILTDTQYF. The CDR3 nucleotides are TGTGCCAGCAGTTACTGGGACGGCCAGATTCTCACAGATACGCAGTATTTT.